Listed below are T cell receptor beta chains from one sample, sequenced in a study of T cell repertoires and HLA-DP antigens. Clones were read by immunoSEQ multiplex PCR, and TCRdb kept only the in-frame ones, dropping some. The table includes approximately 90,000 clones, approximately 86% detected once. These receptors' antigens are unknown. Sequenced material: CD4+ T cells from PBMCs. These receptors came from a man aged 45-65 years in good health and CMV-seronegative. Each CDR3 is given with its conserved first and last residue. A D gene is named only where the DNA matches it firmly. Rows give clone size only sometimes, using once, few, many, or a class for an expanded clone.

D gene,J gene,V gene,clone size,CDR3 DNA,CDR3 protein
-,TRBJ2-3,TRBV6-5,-,TGTGCCAGCAGTTATACCAGCACAGATACGCAGTATTTT,CASSYTSTDTQYF
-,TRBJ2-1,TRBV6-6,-,TGTGCCAGCAGTTACCCTCGGACGGAGCAGTTCTTC,CASSYPRTEQFF
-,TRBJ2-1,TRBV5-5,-,TGTGCCAGCAGCTTTCTAGTGCGGGATGAGCAGTTCTTC,CASSFLVRDEQFF
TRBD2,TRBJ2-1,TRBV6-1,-,TGTGCCAGCAGAGGGACTAGTAATTTTGAGCAGTTCTTC,CASRGTSNFEQFF
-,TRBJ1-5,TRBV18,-,TGTGCCAGCTCACCTGTGGGGCCTGAAATTCAGCCCCAGCATTTT,CASSPVGPEIQPQHF
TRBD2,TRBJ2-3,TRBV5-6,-,TGTGCCAGCAGCTTGCAGCCGGGACTAGCCACAGATACGCAGTATTTT,CASSLQPGLATDTQYF
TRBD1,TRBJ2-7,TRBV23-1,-,TGCGCCAGCAGTCAGCTCCGGACAGGGACCCGGTCGGTGCGGTCCTACGAGCAGTACTTC,CASSQLRTGTRSVRSYEQYF
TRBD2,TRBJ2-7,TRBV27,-,TGTGCCAGCAGTTTATGGACTAGCGGCTCCTACGAGCAGTACTTC,CASSLWTSGSYEQYF
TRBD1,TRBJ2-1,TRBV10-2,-,TGCGCCAGCAGTAAGGACAGGGGGCGTGAGCAGTTCTTC,CASSKDRGREQFF
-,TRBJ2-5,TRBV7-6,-,TGTGCCAGCAGCTTTACTGGACAGCAAGAGACCCAGTACTTC,CASSFTGQQETQYF
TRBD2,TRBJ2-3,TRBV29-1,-,TGCAGCGGTAGCCCCCTAGCGGGGGGGGTAGATACGCAGTATTTT,CSGSPLAGGVDTQYF
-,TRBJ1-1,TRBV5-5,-,TGTGCCAGCAGCTTGGCAGGGTGGAATACTGAAGCTTTCTTT,CASSLAGWNTEAFF
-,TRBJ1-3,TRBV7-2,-,TGTGCCAGCAGCTCTCGAGTGGGTTATGGAAACACCATATATTTT,CASSSRVGYGNTIYF
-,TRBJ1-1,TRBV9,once,TGTGCCAGCAGCGTAGGGCCACTAGACAGCGACACTGAAGCTTTCTTT,CASSVGPLDSDTEAFF
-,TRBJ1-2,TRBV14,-,TGTGCCAGCAGCCAGGCGGAATGGAGTGGCTACACCTTC,CASSQAEWSGYTF
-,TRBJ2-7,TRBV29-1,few,TGCAGCGTCTCCCGGGCCGGGGACGAGCAGTACTTC,CSVSRAGDEQYF
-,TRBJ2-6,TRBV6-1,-,TGTGCCAGCACGTCATCGTCTGGGGCCAACGTCCTGACTTTC,CASTSSSGANVLTF
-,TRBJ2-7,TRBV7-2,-,TGTGCCAGCAGCTTACAAGGGCAGGGGTTCCACGAGCAGTACTTC,CASSLQGQGFHEQYF
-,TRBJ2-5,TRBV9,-,TGTGCCAGCAGCAGAGGGGGACAAGAGACCCAGTACTTC,CASSRGGQETQYF
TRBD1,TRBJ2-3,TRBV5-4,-,TGTGCCAGCAGCTTGGCACAGGGGGTCACAGATACGCAGTATTTT,CASSLAQGVTDTQYF
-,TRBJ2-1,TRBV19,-,TGTGCCAGTAGTATAGGGGGATACTCCTACAATGAGCAGTTCTTC,CASSIGGYSYNEQFF
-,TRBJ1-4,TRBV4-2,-,TGTGCCAGCAGCGGGGCCGGCTTGGAAAAACTGTTTTTT,CASSGAGLEKLFF
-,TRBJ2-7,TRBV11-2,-,TGTGCCAGCAGCTTAGTACTCGGGTTTCCCTACGAGCAGTACTTC,CASSLVLGFPYEQYF
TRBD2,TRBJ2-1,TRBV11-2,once,TGTGCCAGCAGCTTAGTGGGGGGGACTAGCGGGAGTGATGAGCAGTTCTTC,CASSLVGGTSGSDEQFF
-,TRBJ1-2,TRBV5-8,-,TGTGCCAGCAGCTTGGAAGCAGGGGCCTATGGCTACACCTTC,CASSLEAGAYGYTF
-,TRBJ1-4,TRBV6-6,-,TGTGCCAGCCTAGGACGGCTTAATGAAAAACTGTTTTTT,CASLGRLNEKLFF
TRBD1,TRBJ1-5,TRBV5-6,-,TGTGCCAGCAGCCTACAGGGGGCCAATCAGCCCCAGCATTTT,CASSLQGANQPQHF
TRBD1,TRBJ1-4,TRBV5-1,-,TGCGCCAGCAGCTCCGCCCGTAGGACAGGGGGTGAAAAACTGTTTTTT,CASSSARRTGGEKLFF
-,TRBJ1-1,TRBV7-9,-,TGTGCCAGCAGCCCCCCAGGACAGAACACTGAAGCTTTCTTT,CASSPPGQNTEAFF
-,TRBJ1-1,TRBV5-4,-,TGTGCCAGCAGCCTGACCATCCTGAACACTGAAGCTTTCTTT,CASSLTILNTEAFF
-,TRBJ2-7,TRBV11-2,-,TGTGCCAGCAGCTTAACTGACTCCTACGAGCAGTACTTC,CASSLTDSYEQYF
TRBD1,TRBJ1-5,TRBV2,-,TGTGCCAGCGACCTCGGGACAGGGAATCAGCCCCAGCATTTT,CASDLGTGNQPQHF
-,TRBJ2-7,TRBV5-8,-,TGTGCCAGCAGCTTCGACAGTATCACCTACGAGCAGTACTTC,CASSFDSITYEQYF
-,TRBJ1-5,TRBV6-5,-,TGTGCCAGCAGCGCCGACAGGAGCAATCAGCCCCAGCATTTT,CASSADRSNQPQHF
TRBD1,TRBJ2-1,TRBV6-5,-,TGTGCCAGCAGTCAAAAACAGGGGGTCGGAAGGTTCTTC,CASSQKQGVGRFF
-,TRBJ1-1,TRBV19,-,TGTGCCAGTAAGAGGCGGGGACTGAACACTGAAGCTTTCTTT,CASKRRGLNTEAFF
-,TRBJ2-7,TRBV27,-,TGTGCCAGCAGTACCTGGACCCTTGGAGCAGTCGAGCAGTACTTC,CASSTWTLGAVEQYF
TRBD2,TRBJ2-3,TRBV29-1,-,TGCAGCGTTGCAGGCGGGAGCGGAGATACGCAGTATTTT,CSVAGGSGDTQYF
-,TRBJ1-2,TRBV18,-,TGTGCCAGCTCACCAATCCCAACGGGGGTACCCTCTAACTATGGCTACACCTTC,CASSPIPTGVPSNYGYTF
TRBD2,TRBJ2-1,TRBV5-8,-,TGTGCCAGCAGCTCGGGACTAGCGCGCTACAATGAGCAGTTCTTC,CASSSGLARYNEQFF
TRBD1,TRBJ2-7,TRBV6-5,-,TGTGCCAGCAGTTACTGGCGGACAGGGGACGAGCAGTACTTC,CASSYWRTGDEQYF
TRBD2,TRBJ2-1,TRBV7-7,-,TGTGCTAGCAGCTACGGGACTAGCACGGGTTTTGAGCAGTTCTTC,CASSYGTSTGFEQFF
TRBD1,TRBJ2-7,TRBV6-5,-,TGTGCCAGCAGGGAGAGGGGGCGTTGGTTAGGCGAGCAGTACTTC,CASRERGRWLGEQYF
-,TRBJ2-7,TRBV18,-,TGTGCCAGCTCACCACGCCCACACAGCTCCTACGAGCAGTACTTC,CASSPRPHSSYEQYF
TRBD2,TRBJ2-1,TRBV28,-,TGTGCCAGCAGTTTATTACCCCCGGGACTAGCGGGAGATTACAATGAGCAGTTCTTC,CASSLLPPGLAGDYNEQFF
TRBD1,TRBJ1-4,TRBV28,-,TGTGCCAGCAGTTTGGGACAGTCTGATGAAAAACTGTTTTTT,CASSLGQSDEKLFF
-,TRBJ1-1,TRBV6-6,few,TGTGCCAGCAGGAATCAGAACACTGAAGCTTTCTTT,CASRNQNTEAFF
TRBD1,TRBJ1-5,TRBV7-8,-,TGTGCCAGCAGCTCCAAGGACAGGGGGCCGGAGCAGCCCCAGCATTTT,CASSSKDRGPEQPQHF